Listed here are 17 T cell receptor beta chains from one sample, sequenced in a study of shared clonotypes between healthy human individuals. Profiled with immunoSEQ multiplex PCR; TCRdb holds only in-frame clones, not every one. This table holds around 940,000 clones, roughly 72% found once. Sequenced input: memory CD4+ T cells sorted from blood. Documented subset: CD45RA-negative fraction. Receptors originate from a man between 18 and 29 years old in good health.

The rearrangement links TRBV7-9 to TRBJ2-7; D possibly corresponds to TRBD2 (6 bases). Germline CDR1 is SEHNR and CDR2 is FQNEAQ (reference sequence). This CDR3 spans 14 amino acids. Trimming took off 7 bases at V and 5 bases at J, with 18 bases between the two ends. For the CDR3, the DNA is TGTGCCAGCACCACGGGACTCCCCAACCACGAGCAGTACTTC. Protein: CASTTGLPNHEQYF.

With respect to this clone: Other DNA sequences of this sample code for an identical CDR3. CDR3 in amino acids: CASSLGGQETQYF. The DNA of the CDR3 is TGTGCCAGCAGTTTAGGGGGGCAGGAGACCCAGTACTTC. J is TRBJ2-5 and V is TRBV28; D possibly uses TRBD1 or TRBD2 (6 bases each). Germline loops: CDR1 MDHEN, CDR2 SYDVKM. The CDR3 runs to 13 residues. The germline V and J ends were trimmed by 2 bases and 5 bases, with 9 bases remaining between them.

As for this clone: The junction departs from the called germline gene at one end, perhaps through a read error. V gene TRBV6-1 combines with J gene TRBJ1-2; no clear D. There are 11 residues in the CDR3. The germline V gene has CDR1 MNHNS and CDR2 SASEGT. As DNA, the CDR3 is TGTGCCAGCAGCGAAGACCTCGGGTCTTGCTTC. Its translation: CASSEDLGSCF.

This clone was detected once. The CDR3 region is CAPRGEREEDKNIQYF. CDR3 sequence (DNA): TGCGCCCCCCGAGGGGAGAGGGAGGAGGACAAAAACATTCAGTACTTC. The rearrangement joins TRBV10-1 to TRBJ2-4, with D possibly TRBD2 on 6 matching bases. The CDR3 length is 16 residues. The V end lost 11 bases, the J end lost 3 bases, and 23 bases lay between the germline ends. The germline V gene has CDR1 WNHNN and CDR2 SYGVQD (reference sequence).

This CDR3 is CASSIDLISLNEQFF. CDR3 bases: TGTGCCAGTAGTATAGATCTAATCAGCCTGAATGAGCAGTTCTTC. The chain employs TRBV19 and TRBJ2-1; D is ambiguous. Germline V gene lookup returns CDR1 LNHDA and CDR2 SQIVND (reference sequence). The CDR3 totals 15 residues. V was cut by 0 bases and J by 7 bases, with 13 bases left in between. Looking up the rest from reference TRBV19 and TRBJ2-1 gives the full variable domain: DGGITQSPKYLFRKEGQNVTLSCEQNLNHDAMYWYRQDPGQGLRLIYYSQIVNDFQKGDIAEGYSVSREKKESFPLTVTSAQKNPTAFYLCASSIDLISLNEQFFGPGTRLTVL.

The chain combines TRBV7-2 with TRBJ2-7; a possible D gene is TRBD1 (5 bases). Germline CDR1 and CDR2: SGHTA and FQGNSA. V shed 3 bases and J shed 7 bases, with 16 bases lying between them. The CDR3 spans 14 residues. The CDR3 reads CASSLNQGMGEQYF. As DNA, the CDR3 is TGTGCCAGCAGCTTGAACCAGGGAATGGGGGAGCAGTACTTC.

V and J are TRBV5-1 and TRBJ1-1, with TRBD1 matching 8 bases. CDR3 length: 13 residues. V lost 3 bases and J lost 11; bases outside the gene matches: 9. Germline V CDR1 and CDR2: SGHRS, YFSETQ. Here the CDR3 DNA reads TGCGCCAGCAGCTCAGACAGGGGATGGGATGCTTTCTTT. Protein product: CASSSDRGWDAFF.

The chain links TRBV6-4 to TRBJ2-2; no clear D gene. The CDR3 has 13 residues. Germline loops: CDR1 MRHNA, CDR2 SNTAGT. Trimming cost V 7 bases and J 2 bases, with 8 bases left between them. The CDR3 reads CASNIGNTGELFF. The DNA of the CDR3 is TGTGCCAGCAATATCGGAAACACCGGGGAGCTGTTTTTT.

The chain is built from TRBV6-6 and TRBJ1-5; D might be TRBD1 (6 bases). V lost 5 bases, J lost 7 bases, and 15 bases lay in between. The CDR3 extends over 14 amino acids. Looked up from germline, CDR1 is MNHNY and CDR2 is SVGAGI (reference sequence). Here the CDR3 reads CASSPQGTRQPQHF. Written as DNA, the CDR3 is TGTGCCAGCAGTCCACAGGGTACGCGGCAGCCCCAGCATTTT.

CDR3: CASSNRDRGGNEQFF. CDR3 DNA: TGTGCCAGCAGCAACCGGGACAGGGGAGGGAATGAGCAGTTCTTC. The chain is built from TRBV21-1 and TRBJ2-1; the DNA was not compared with TRBD1, the D call given in the table. TRBV21-1 is a pseudogene. This CDR3 has 15 residues.

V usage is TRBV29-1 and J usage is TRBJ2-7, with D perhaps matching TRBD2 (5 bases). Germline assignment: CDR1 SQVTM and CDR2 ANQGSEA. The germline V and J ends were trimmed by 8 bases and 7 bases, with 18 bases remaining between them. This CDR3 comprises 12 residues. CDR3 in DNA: TGCAGCTTCAATCGGGGTACTGAGGAGCAGTACTTC. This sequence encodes CSFNRGTEEQYF.

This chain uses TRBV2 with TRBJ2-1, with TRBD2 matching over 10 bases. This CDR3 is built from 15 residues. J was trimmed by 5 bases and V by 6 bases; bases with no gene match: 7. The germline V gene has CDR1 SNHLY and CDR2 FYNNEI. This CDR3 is CASSSSSGRNNEQFF. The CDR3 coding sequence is TGTGCCAGCAGCAGTAGTAGCGGGAGGAACAATGAGCAGTTCTTC.

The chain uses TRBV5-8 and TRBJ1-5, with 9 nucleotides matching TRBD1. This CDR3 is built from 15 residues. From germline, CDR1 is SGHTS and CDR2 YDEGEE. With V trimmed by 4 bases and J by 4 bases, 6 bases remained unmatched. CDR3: CASSPGQGTNQPQHF. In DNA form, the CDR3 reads TGTGCCAGCAGCCCCGGACAGGGGACAAATCAGCCCCAGCATTTT.

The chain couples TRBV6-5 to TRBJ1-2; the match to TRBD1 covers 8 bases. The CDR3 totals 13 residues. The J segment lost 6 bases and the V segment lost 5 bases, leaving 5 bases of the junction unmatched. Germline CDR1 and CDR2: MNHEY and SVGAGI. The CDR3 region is CASSPRGRHGYTF. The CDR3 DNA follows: TGTGCCAGCAGTCCCAGGGGGCGTCATGGCTACACCTTC.

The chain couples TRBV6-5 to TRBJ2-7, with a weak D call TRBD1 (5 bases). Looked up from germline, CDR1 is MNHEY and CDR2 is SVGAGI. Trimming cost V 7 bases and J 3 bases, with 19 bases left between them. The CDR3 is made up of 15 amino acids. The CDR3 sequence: CASNTHGARSYEQYF. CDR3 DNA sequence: TGTGCCAGCAACACCCATGGGGCAAGAAGCTACGAGCAGTACTTC.

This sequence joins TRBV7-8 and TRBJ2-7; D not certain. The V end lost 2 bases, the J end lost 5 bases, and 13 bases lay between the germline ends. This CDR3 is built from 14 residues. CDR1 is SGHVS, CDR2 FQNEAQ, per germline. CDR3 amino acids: CASSLSPLSHEQYF. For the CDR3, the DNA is TGTGCCAGCAGCTTATCCCCCCTATCCCACGAGCAGTACTTC.

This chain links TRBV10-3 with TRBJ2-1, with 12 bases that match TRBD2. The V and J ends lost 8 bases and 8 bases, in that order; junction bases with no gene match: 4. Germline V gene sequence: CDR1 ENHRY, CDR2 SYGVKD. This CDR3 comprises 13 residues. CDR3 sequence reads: CAIGLAGGHEQFF. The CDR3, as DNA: TGTGCCATCGGCCTAGCGGGGGGGCATGAGCAGTTCTTC.